One TCR beta chain is described in this entry. Enrollees, roughly 18 to 90 years old, lived in 20 to 25 US areas. The sample originates from a study of blood T cell repertoires in COVID-19. Across the whole study: Material from acute and convalescent COVID-19 was sourced from the United States, Italy and Spain.

CDR3 length equals 14 residues. The ends lost 6 bases at V and 1 base at J; junction bases unmatched: 6. Per germline, CDR1 MNHEY and CDR2 SVGAGI. Clones were sequenced by immunoSEQ multiplex PCR, and TCRdb holds only the in-frame ones, with some missing. The sample has 350,000 or so clones; approximately 86% are singletons. This TCR came from a middle-aged woman with acute COVID-19. The rearrangement joins TRBV6-5 to TRBJ2-7; 7 bases fit TRBD2. The source material was PBMCs or T cells enriched from blood (not recorded which). The CDR3 is CASRSASGSYEQYF. The CDR3 nucleotides read TGTGCCAGCAGGTCGGCTAGCGGTTCCTACGAGCAGTACTTC.